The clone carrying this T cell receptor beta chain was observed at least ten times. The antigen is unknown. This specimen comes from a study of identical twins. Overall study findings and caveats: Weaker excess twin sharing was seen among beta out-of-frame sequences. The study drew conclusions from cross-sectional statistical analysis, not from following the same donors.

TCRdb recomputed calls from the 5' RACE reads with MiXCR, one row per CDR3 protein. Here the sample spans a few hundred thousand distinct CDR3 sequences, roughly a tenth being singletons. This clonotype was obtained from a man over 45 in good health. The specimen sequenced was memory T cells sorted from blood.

Here the CDR3 DNA reads TGCAGCGCCCATAGGGGACAGGGTTCCAATGAGCAGTTCTTC. The encoded protein is CSAHRGQGSNEQFF. The chain carries TRBV29-1 and TRBJ2-1; 9 bases are shared with TRBD1. This CDR3 is 14 amino acids long. Germline V gives CDR1 SQVTM, CDR2 ANQGSEA. V lost 7 bases and J lost 6; bases outside the gene matches: 10.